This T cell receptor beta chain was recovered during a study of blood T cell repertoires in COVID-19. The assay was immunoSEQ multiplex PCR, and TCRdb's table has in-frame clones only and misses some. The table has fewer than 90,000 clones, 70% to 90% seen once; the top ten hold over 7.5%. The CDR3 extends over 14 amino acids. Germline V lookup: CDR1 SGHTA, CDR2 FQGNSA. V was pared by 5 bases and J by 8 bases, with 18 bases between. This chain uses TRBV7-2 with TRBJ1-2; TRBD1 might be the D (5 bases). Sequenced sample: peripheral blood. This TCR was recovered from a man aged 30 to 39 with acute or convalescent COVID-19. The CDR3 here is CASSTYQGTEGYTF. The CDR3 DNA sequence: TGTGCCAGCAGCACCTATCAGGGTACTGAGGGCTACACCTTC.